Sequencing of this T cell receptor (beta chain) was carried out in a study of shared clonotypes between healthy human individuals. Over several immunoSEQ plates, each subset's genomic DNA was distributed in even portions. Unsorted PBMC DNA sequencing spanned ten immunoSEQ deep assay plates. Sequencing used immunoSEQ multiplex PCR; TCRdb keeps in-frame clones, though not all of them. This table has 530,000 or so clones, over 60% appearing once. The V and J ends lost 3 bases and 0 bases respectively, with 6 bases between them. From germline, CDR1 is SGHVS and CDR2 FQNEAQ. This CDR3 has 14 amino acids. The TCR originated in a woman between 40 and 55 years old in good health. Some clones in this sample may be carry-over from other donors' samples. The sample comprised PBMCs. V and J are TRBV7-8 and TRBJ2-1, with D unresolved. Here the CDR3 reads CASSLTRSYNEQFF. In DNA, the CDR3 is TGTGCCAGCAGCTTGACCCGCTCCTACAATGAGCAGTTCTTC.